The clone carrying this TCR beta chain was observed many times. TCRbeta library preparation incorporated unique molecular identifiers. TCRdb itself ran the PCR reads through MiXCR, one entry per CDR3 protein. The sample includes 490,000 or so distinct CDR3 sequences, about 10% of them seen just once. The CDR3 consists of 14 residues. Trimming left V 4 bases short and J 6 bases short, with 14 bases between. The germline gives CDR1 LGHDT, CDR2 YNNKEL (reference sequence). The data were taken from a study of T-cell reconstitution after alpha-beta-depleted transplantation in children. Sample: PBMCs, taken before TCRalphabeta/CD19-depleted stem cell transplant. This TCR was recovered from a child aged 2-15 years with inherited bone marrow failure, due to receive a stem cell transplant. The chain uses TRBV3-1 and TRBJ2-3, with D unresolved. CDR3 sequence: CASSPNSRIDTQYF. The CDR3 DNA reads as TGTGCCAGCAGCCCGAACTCGCGGATCGATACGCAGTATTTT.